Listed here is a single T cell receptor (beta chain). Antigen specificity is unknown. This sample is part of a study of cytomegalovirus exposure and HLA in healthy donors. General study findings and limits: No immune exposure information besides CMV serostatus was available. Later work found most CMV-associated TCR beta chains apparently HLA-restricted. In an earlier analysis, productive rearrangement rates for most beta V segments clustered near 87% or 30%. Researchers left out some V segments, among them TRBV6-2 and TRBV6-3, as indistinguishable.

V dropped 6 bases and J dropped 8; count of bases not matched to a gene: 9. This CDR3 has 13 residues. The germline gives CDR1 MNHEY, CDR2 SVGAGI. A multiplex PCR was run with 60 Vbeta primers and 13 Jbeta primers. Data came from immunoSEQ multiplex PCR; TCRdb stores just in-frame clones and leaves some out. The repertoire holds about 140,000 clones, 83% seen once, with less than 2% in the top ten. This receptor was taken from a man aged 40-49 years in good health and CMV-seronegative. The chain combines TRBV6-5 with TRBJ2-7, with 8 bases identical to TRBD1. What was sequenced was PBMCs. CDR3: CASRLDDRGQQYF. The CDR3 coding sequence is TGTGCCAGCAGACTCGACGACAGGGGCCAGCAGTACTTC.